Listed below are T cell receptor beta chains from one sample, sequenced in a study of shared clonotypes between healthy human individuals. Clones were sequenced by immunoSEQ multiplex PCR, and TCRdb holds only the in-frame ones, with some missing. This sample has some 700,000 clones, with about 90% found just once. The specimen was memory CD8+ T cells from PBMCs. The receptors were gathered from a man aged 18-30 years in good health. Some clones in this sample may be carry-over from other donors' samples. The CDR3 runs from the conserved cysteine through the conserved F or W. A D gene is named only where the DNA matches it firmly. Clone size is shown for a subset of rows, as once, few, many or a class of expanded clone.

clone size	J gene	CDR3 length	V gene	D gene	CDR3 DNA	CDR3 protein
.	TRBJ2-1	12	TRBV29-1	TRBD2	TGCAGCCTGAGGGCAGCGGGAGGTGAGCAGTTCTTC	CSLRAAGGEQFF
.	TRBJ2-6	16	TRBV15	.	TGTGCCACCAGCGGAAAGATTGGTTCTGGGGCCAACGTCCTGACTTTC	CATSGKIGSGANVLTF
once	TRBJ2-7	15	TRBV7-2	TRBD2	TGTGCCAGCAGCTTCTATGTAGCGGGAACCTACGAGCAGTACTTC	CASSFYVAGTYEQYF
.	TRBJ2-1	14	TRBV4-2	TRBD1	TGTGCCAGCAGTGGGACAGGGGGTTGGGATGAGCAGTTCTTC	CASSGTGGWDEQFF
few	TRBJ1-1	13	TRBV9	.	TGTGCCAGCAGCGTAGGCTGGGTTCCCGAAGCTTTCTTT	CASSVGWVPEAFF
.	TRBJ2-7	15	TRBV7-2	TRBD2	TGTGCCAGCAGCTTTACTAGCGGGACCTCCTACGAGCAGTACTTC	CASSFTSGTSYEQYF
.	TRBJ1-1	13	TRBV28	.	TGTGCCAGCAGTGATGTACGGAACACTGAAGCTTTCTTT	CASSDVRNTEAFF
.	TRBJ2-7	12	TRBV28	.	TGTGCCAGCAGTTTAGACTCCTACGAGCAGTACTTC	CASSLDSYEQYF
.	TRBJ2-3	17	TRBV2	.	TGTGCCAGCAGTGGAACAGGAGGGACTGGCAATACAGATACGCAGTATTTT	CASSGTGGTGNTDTQYF
.	TRBJ2-7	15	TRBV6-5	.	TGTGCCAGCAGTTACTACCCGGACAGACCCTACGAGCAGTACTTC	CASSYYPDRPYEQYF
.	TRBJ2-7	15	TRBV7-8	.	TGTGCCAGCAGCTCCCCGCCAGGCAGCTCCTACGAGCAGTACTTC	CASSSPPGSSYEQYF
.	TRBJ2-2	14	TRBV27	.	TGTGCCAGCAGTTTATTGGGGCTCACCGGGGAGCTGTTTTTT	CASSLLGLTGELFF
.	TRBJ1-1	15	TRBV10-3	.	TGTGCCATCAGTGGGGCTAGTGGGCAGCGAACTGAAGCTTTCTTT	CAISGASGQRTEAFF
.	TRBJ2-7	14	TRBV28	.	TGTGCCAGCAGTTTATCCAGGGGATCCTACGAGCAGTACTTC	CASSLSRGSYEQYF
.	TRBJ1-4	15	TRBV9	.	TGTGCCAGCAGCGTAGGTGAATACAATAATGAAAAACTGTTTTTT	CASSVGEYNNEKLFF
.	TRBJ2-3	15	TRBV15	.	TGTGCCACCAGCAGAGATTGGGGGCCCACAGATACGCAGTATTTT	CATSRDWGPTDTQYF